This T cell receptor (beta chain) was captured in a study of T-cell reconstitution after alpha-beta-depleted transplantation in children (dated by TCRdb to 2016 to 2018). A note on the overall study: Using TCR repertoire profiling, the study quantitatively followed how T-cell immune reconstitution unfolded in children after TCRalphabeta/CD19-depleted allogeneic hematopoietic cell transplantation. Findings and caveats that apply to the study as a whole: Apparently early alphabetaT-cell count recovery about two months after transplant reportedly relied on only several hundred rapidly expanded clones derived from non-depleted graft cells. Hyperexpanded clone frequencies declined over subsequent months; after one year, T-cell counts and TCRbeta diversity were mostly attributed to newly produced T cells. In some patients, high TCRbeta diversity at day 60 was attributed to recipient T cells and intrathymic progenitors that had survived conditioning.

From its cysteine to its phenylalanine, the CDR3 spans 15 amino acids. The CDR3 DNA has 45 bases and is translated from base 1. Relative to germline, V is 6 bases shorter and J is 5 bases shorter, with 17 bases between their ends. The germline V gene yields MGHRA for CDR1 and YSYEKL for CDR2. This clonotype was counted a few times. Its cognate antigen has yet to be identified. Base qualities are not provided; no much larger clone lies one nucleotide away. Library creation used PCR. Sequencing used an Illumina HiSeq 2500. TCR library preparation used molecular barcoding, with unique molecular identifiers applied to normalize quantification of the TCRbeta repertoire. The public reads were run again by TCRdb, first through fastp at Q25 and then through MiXCR, and only productive beta chains were kept. Each entry is one CDR3 protein sequence, shown with its most common DNA and genes. In this sample the table shows 200,000 to 250,000 distinct CDR3 sequences, 20% to 30% of which occur a single time. Clones ranked in the top ten supply about 4.8% of the sample.

The treatment or condition label for this specimen denotes: allogeneic hematopoietic cell transplantation with graft depleted of TCRalphabeta T cells and CD19 B cells. The children who served as transplant recipients had been given grafts of TCRalphabeta/CD19-depleted allogeneic hematopoietic cells. The receptor's source is a female patient aged 2-9 years who had a stem cell transplant for congenital amegakaryocytic thrombocytopenia, so the T cells may come from the graft donor. The rearrangement combines TRBV4-1 with TRBJ2-1, and perhaps TRBD2 as D gene, on 5 matching bases. Sequences were derived from PBMCs, mostly from graft donor cells, sampled 360 days after TCRalphabeta/CD19-depleted stem cell transplant. DNA sequence: TGCGCCAGCAGTCCGGGGATCCTTGGGCACAATGAGCAGTTCTTC. This is translated as CASSPGILGHNEQFF.